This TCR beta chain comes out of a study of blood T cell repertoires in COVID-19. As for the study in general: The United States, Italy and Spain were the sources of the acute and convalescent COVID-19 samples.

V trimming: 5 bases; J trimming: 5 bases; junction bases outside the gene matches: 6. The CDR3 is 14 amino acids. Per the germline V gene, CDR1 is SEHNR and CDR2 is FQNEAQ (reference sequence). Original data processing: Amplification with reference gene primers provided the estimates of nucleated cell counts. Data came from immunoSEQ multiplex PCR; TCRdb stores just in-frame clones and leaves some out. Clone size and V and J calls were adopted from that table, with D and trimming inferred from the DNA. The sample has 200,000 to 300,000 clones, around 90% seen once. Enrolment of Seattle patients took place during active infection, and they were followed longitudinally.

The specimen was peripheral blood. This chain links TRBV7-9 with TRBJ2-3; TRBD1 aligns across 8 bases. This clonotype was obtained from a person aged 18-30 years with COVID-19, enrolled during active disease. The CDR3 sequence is CASSISTGEDTQYF. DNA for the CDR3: TGTGCCAGCAGCATCTCGACAGGGGAAGATACGCAGTATTTT.